Detailed here is one T cell receptor (beta chain). Antigen unknown. Together with a sample-barcoded 5' primer, a J-beta primer mix was included in a second PCR lasting roughly 6 to 12 cycles. MiXCR was run by TCRdb on the 5' RACE reads, yielding one entry per CDR3 protein. In the table there are around 1.1 million distinct CDR3 sequences, 35% to 40% of which are singletons. The data were taken from a study of blood T cells in healthy people across ages. Overall study findings and caveats: Roughly linearly, TCR beta diversity per million T cells fell as age increased.

The CDR3 length is 15 residues. Germline lookup yields CDR1 LGHDT and CDR2 YNNKEL (reference sequence). Trimming took 4 bases from V and 5 from J; bases not matched to a gene: 5. The sequenced sample consisted of blood. The TCR comes from a man younger than 35 in good health. The chain is built from TRBV3-1 and TRBJ2-1; 10 bases are a match to TRBD2. CDR3 loop: CASSPRTSGNNEQFF. The DNA for the CDR3 is TGTGCCAGCAGCCCCCGGACTAGCGGAAACAATGAGCAGTTCTTC.